Listed here are 9 T cell receptor beta chains from one sample, sequenced in a study of blood T cells in healthy people across ages. For the second PCR, which ran for about 7 to 11 cycles, a sample-barcoded 5' primer and a J-beta primer mix were used. MiXCR, applied by TCRdb to the 5' RACE reads, yields one record per CDR3 protein. Of approximately 1.5 million distinct CDR3 sequences in the sample, under 55% are singletons; the top ten hold about 4%. The material sequenced was blood. Source of these receptors: a young woman in good health.

The chain has TRBV6-6 and TRBJ2-1, with D possibly matching TRBD2 (6 bases). The CDR3 loop spans 12 amino acids. The germline V gene has CDR1 MNHNY and CDR2 SVGAGI (reference sequence). V lost 0 bases and J 11 bases, leaving 8 bases between the germline ends. The CDR3 sequence is CASSYSRTKQFF. CDR3 nucleotide sequence: TGTGCCAGCAGTTACTCGAGGACTAAGCAGTTCTTC.

This clonotype was recorded at least ten times. The chain recombines TRBV4-1 with TRBJ2-1; TRBD1 is a possible D gene (5 bases). The CDR3 length is 13 residues. V lost 3 bases to trimming and J lost 6 bases, with 9 bases between them. Germline V gene data show CDR1 as MGHRA and CDR2 as YSYEKL. The CDR3 sequence is CASSQTVVNEQFF. CDR3 in DNA: TGCGCCAGCAGCCAGACAGTGGTCAATGAGCAGTTCTTC.

The V and J genes are TRBV7-3 and TRBJ2-5, with a possible D match to TRBD2 (6 bases). The J call could be wrong; TRBJ2-7 is a better fit for the DNA end. Germline V CDR1 and CDR2: SGHTA, FQGTGA. The CDR3 has 14 residues. The CDR3 DNA sequence: TGTGCCAGCAGCTTAAACGGGAGAGCCAACGAGCAGTACTTC. Translating gives CASSLNGRANEQYF.

The chain couples TRBV4-3 to TRBJ2-1; D may be TRBD1 or TRBD2 (5 bases each). The DNA end lines up better with TRBJ2-7; the J call may be wrong. The CDR3 spans 17 residues. Looked up from germline, CDR1 is LGHNA and CDR2 is YSLEER. CDR3 nucleotides: TGCGCCAGCAGCCAAGATAGGGCTAGCAGGGCCTACAATGAGCAGTACTTC. Protein sequence: CASSQDRASRAYNEQYF.

This clonotype has only a few counts. Written as DNA, the CDR3 is TGTGCCAGCAGTGACGGGCCTACCTACGAGCAGTACTTC. Its protein is CASSDGPTYEQYF. The V call is TRBV6-2 or TRBV6-3, the J call TRBJ2-7; the D is unclear. CDR3 size: 13 residues. The germline CDR1 and CDR2 sequences are MNHEY and SVGEGT. Deletions cut 5 bases from V and 2 bases from J, with 10 bases between.

This rearrangement joins TRBV13 to TRBJ2-1; D not certain. Germline-derived CDR1 and CDR2 are PRHDT and FYEKMQ (reference sequence). V gave up 6 bases and J gave up 13 bases, with 19 bases separating them. This CDR3 is built from 13 residues. The CDR3, as DNA: TGTGCCAGCAGACCGAGTCCGGAAGAGACCCAGTTCTTC. Translating gives CASRPSPEETQFF.

The chain employs TRBV12-3 or TRBV12-4 and TRBJ2-5; D is uncertain. Trimming took off 4 bases at V and 0 bases at J, with 9 bases between the two ends. The CDR3 is 14 residues long. The CDR3 region is CASSSYSDQETQYF. The CDR3 coding sequence is TGTGCCAGCAGTTCCTACAGCGACCAAGAGACCCAGTACTTC.

Worth noting for this clonotype: An end of the junction differs from the germline gene, which may be a read error. This chain joins TRBV15 and TRBJ1-2; 9 bases align to TRBD1. The V gene's germline CDR1 is LNHNV and CDR2 YYDKDF (reference sequence). This CDR3 region has 15 residues. CDR3 sequence reads: CAASREGTGNYGYTF. The CDR3 DNA is TGTGCCGCCAGCAGAGAGGGGACAGGGAACTATGGCTACACCTTC.

The chain joins TRBV6-2 or TRBV6-3 to TRBJ2-5; TRBD2 might be the D (5 bases). V was pared by 0 bases and J by 7 bases, with 18 bases between. The CDR3 consists of 16 residues. The germline V gene has CDR1 MNHEY and CDR2 SVGEGT. The CDR3 nucleotides are TGTGCCAGCAGTTACTCGAAAGGCAGACCGGAGGCGACCCAGTACTTC. Translating gives CASSYSKGRPEATQYF.